This T cell receptor beta chain derives from a study of cytomegalovirus exposure and HLA in healthy donors (dated by TCRdb to about 2017). Notes on the research overall: According to an earlier analysis of around 600 of the donors, 150 million to 200 million T cells yielded roughly 100 million unique TCR beta sequences and 250 to 350 Gb of sequence data. An early release covering more than 500 HLA-typed donors comprised about 310 gigabases of sequencing data and 85 million to 100 million unique TCR sequences. The genetic ancestry cluster associated with self-reported Caucasian donors included 81% of the roughly 360 genotyped donors. The study aimed to test whether signatures of past pathogen exposure could be identified by cataloging public T cell receptors. The T cell repertoires of roughly 660 subjects were profiled by immunosequencing and related to cytomegalovirus serostatus. A separate validation cohort of roughly 130 different subjects was used in addition to the 666-subject first cohort. To predict cytomegalovirus infection status, the study brought together high-throughput TCR immunosequencing, statistical association of individual TCRs with disease status, and machine learning. In a later analysis, previously published TCR beta repertoires from 666 donors were re-analyzed and high-resolution HLA genotyping was added so that TCR occurrence patterns could be studied. In the later analysis, no new phenotypic data were used to find candidate immune exposures; instead, reliance was placed on TCR beta sequences and their occurrence across donors. An earlier analysis of approximately 640 of the donors applied high-throughput TCR beta sequencing to assess whether each TCR beta V gene segment acted as functional or pseudogenic. Donor age, sex, ethnicity and CMV serostatus were compiled together with the repertoire data. In a later genetic analysis, genome-wide SNP genotypes for about three fifths of the roughly 670 donors were used, and that subset was treated as a discovery cohort. Every repertoire in the discovery cohort had been generated on one and the same sequencing platform. HLA typing covered class I and class II loci at four-digit resolution. Typing coverage varied by locus: roughly 620-640 donors for A, B, C, DRB1 and DQB1; more than 500 for DQA1; approximately 610 for DPA1; roughly 450 for DPB1. Because of strong linkage in the cohort, roughly five DR-DQ haplotypes were treated as single units for association and clustering. Among under 450 genotyped donors of the cohort, an average of approximately 250,000 unique TCR beta nucleotide sequences were sequenced per donor, approximately 20% of them non-productive.

Study-level results and caveats: Across donors, most TCR sequences were observed very rarely, whereas some public TCRs were present in many individuals. In a later analysis, several top co-occurrence clusters were reported to appear linked to parvovirus B19, influenza, CMV and Epstein-Barr virus. CMV serostatus was the only immune exposure information available for the cohort. Only TCR beta chains were sequenced in this cohort, and the absence of alpha or paired-chain data limited detectable features. The classifier was reported to diagnose cytomegalovirus status with high specificity and sensitivity in both the original and validation cohorts. A total of 150 or so TCR beta chains were listed by the study as associated with cytomegalovirus. In an earlier analysis of several hundred of the donors, most TCR beta V segments were observed in productive rearrangements about 90% or about 30% of the time, broadly matching IMGT annotations. Specific HLA alleles were associated with roughly 17,000 TCR beta sequences at a false discovery rate of 0.05 in a later analysis. Because the 87-base-pair reads could not distinguish some IMGT-functional V segments, including TRBV6-2 and TRBV6-3, those segments were excluded. According to a later analysis, TCR association rates differed among HLA loci, with DRB1 alleles showing the most associated TCRs and HLA-C alleles showing the fewest. Three of the identified cytomegalovirus-associated TCR beta chains were confirmed in vitro to be specific for cytomegalovirus antigens. A later analysis found that HLA-associated TCR beta chains were more clonally expanded and had lower generation probabilities than equally common non-associated chains. A cluster of highly shared sequence variants was judged likely to be a technical artifact of the sequencing pipeline. Correlated functional status among segregating V segments might be attributable to linkage disequilibrium, but an unknown experimental factor could not be ruled out. A further reported finding was that TCR beta sequences accurately predicted the HLA-A and HLA-B alleles for most subjects in the first cohort. A later genetic analysis associated a missense DCLRE1C variant with V-gene and J-gene trimming of TCR beta chains, and an independent cohort replicated the association. A later genetic analysis reported fewer N-insertions in productive TCRs among donors in an Asian-associated ancestry cluster than the roughly 650-donor mean. In a later analysis, most CMV-associated TCR beta chains were found to appear HLA-restricted, with HLA associations seemingly driven largely by CMV exposure. Because HLA typing was unavailable for some donors at each locus, only the typed subset was used in association tests. It was suggested by the authors that the approach could potentially be generalized to other disease states and immunological phenotypes. Because counts were too low, roughly 18 rarely observed V segments, including chromosome 9 orphons, were left out of the earlier analysis of 500 to 750 of the donors. The presence/absence analyses assumed that sequencing depth was roughly uniform across donors, and that assumption may not be true. Strong co-occurrence of HLA alleles, especially DR and DQ, made assigning TCR associations to individual alleles difficult.

The cohort consisted of approximately 690 healthy bone marrow donors. All cohort members were sampled while nominally healthy, although unrecorded immune exposures were likely present. The donor was CMV seronegative and belonged to the group of over 350 seronegative cohort members. A peripheral blood sample was provided by each donor, and peripheral blood mononuclear cells were used for TCR beta sequencing. The Qiagen DNeasy Blood Extraction Kit was used to extract genomic DNA from the blood cell samples. Via the germline V gene, CDR1 is ENHRY and CDR2 SYGVKD. The CDR3 covers 15 residues, taking in both the cysteine and the phenylalanine. The retained sequence is limited to the CDR3, 45 bases, with the frame set at the first base. Trimming removed 4 bases from V and 0 bases from J; the gene matches leave 3 bases unexplained. Receptor amplification or capture employed the immunoSEQ multiplex PCR assay. For the multiplex PCR, a mixture combining 60 forward primers for TCR Vbeta segments and 13 reverse primers for TCR Jbeta segments was used. A multiplex PCR assay on genomic DNA amplified the CDR3 region of rearranged TCR beta genes. On the Illumina HiSeq System, the amplified TCR beta libraries were sequenced as 87-base-pair reads. In the source study's methods: A later analysis counted about 80 million unique TCR beta chains across the 550 to 700 repertoires, and 9.5 million to 11 million of these chains were shared by at least two donors. Raw reads were error-corrected and collapsed into unique sequences by a nearest-neighbor algorithm in which closely related sequences were merged to remove PCR and sequencing errors. V, D and J gene segments were assigned by aligning CDR3 sequences to IMGT reference sequences. Each retained sequence needed at least a six-nucleotide match to both a V gene segment and a J gene segment. A rearrangement counted as productive if the CDR3 had no stop codons and remained in frame with V and J, and every other rearrangement counted as non-productive. CDR3 was defined by IMGT convention, running from the second conserved V-encoded cysteine to the conserved J-encoded phenylalanine. In an earlier analysis of more than 550 of the donors, sequences lacking an unambiguous match to a single V gene segment were excluded. An earlier analysis of several hundred of the donors called V segments functional above 56.7% productive rearrangements and segregating when the between-donor standard deviation exceeded 5%. A statistical classification framework was built to diagnose cytomegalovirus status from the catalog of TCR beta chain sequences. V and J gene assignment, in a later analysis, came from comparing TCR nucleotide sequences with IMGT/GENE-DB human TR gene sequences. In a later analysis, CDR3 sequences and most-parsimonious VDJ recombination scenarios were assigned using the TCRdist pipeline. In a later analysis, every TCR beta chain was defined by the combination of its CDR3 amino acid sequence and its V-gene family, and reads without a unique V-gene family were dropped. As a way to deal with suspected cross-contamination and a sequencing artifact, a later analysis dropped nearly 600 nucleotide sequences that were highly shared and had low generation probability. For each public chain, a later analysis derived a clonal expansion index from normalized ranks of inferred template counts within each repertoire. In a later analysis, generation probabilities were computed using a VDJ recombination model fitted to out-of-frame rearrangements, and the results were checked against IGoR. In a later analysis, TCR-TCR, TCR-HLA and TCR-CMV co-occurrence was scored with hypergeometric tests, and a repertoire-size bias correction was applied to TCR pairs. To estimate false discovery rates, a later analysis permuted the HLA or CMV assignments 20 times. In a later analysis, co-occurring TCRs were grouped using DBSCAN, with TCRdist sequence similarity added in when clustering inside HLA-allele-positive subsets. Repertoires with fewer than 30,000 or more than 120,000 public chains, plus five repertoires with anomalous nucleotide sharing, were excluded from co-occurrence clustering. In its TCRdb copy, this immuneACCESS table keeps in-frame sequences only and misses some clones. Where compared with another copy, unresolved V genes explain less than half of these, and the others have no known cause. V, J and clone size are those of that table, while D and trimming were read from the DNA. The sample yields about 140,000 clones; almost 80% were counted once. The ten largest account for about 1% of the sample.

As to this clone: Its recognized antigen is unknown. Base qualities are not at hand, and no much larger clone is one base apart.

The chain joins TRBV10-3 to TRBJ1-3; 7 bases in the middle match TRBD1. The clonotype originates from a man between 18 and 35 years old in good health and CMV-seronegative. Material: PBMCs. The CDR3 reads CAISGTGSSGNTIYF. Read as DNA, the sequence is TGTGCCATCAGTGGGACAGGCTCCTCTGGAAACACCATATATTTT.